This T cell receptor beta chain was observed in a study of shared clonotypes between healthy human individuals. General observations from the study: Shared clonotypes: roughly 4.7% naive CD4, about 3.5% naive CD8, 2% to 2.5% memory CD4, approximately 0.4% memory CD8.

From germline, CDR1 is SNHLY and CDR2 FYNNEI. This CDR3 contains 14 residues. Trimming cost V 7 bases and J 7 bases, with 17 bases left between them. In the case of this clone: Its cognate antigen is unknown.

A CD45RA-negative memory subset and a CD45RA+ naive subset were separated from the CD4+ cells. Approximately 210 ng DNA, about 33,000 T cell genomes, went into each sorted-subset replicate PCR. Profiled with immunoSEQ multiplex PCR; TCRdb holds only in-frame clones, not every one. The data show about 2.3 million clones, 90% to 95% seen once. The chain has TRBV2 and TRBJ2-1; D remains unclear. The sequencing input was naive CD4+ T cells from PBMCs. Subset in this sample: CD45RA+ positively selected. This TCR derives from a man aged 18-30 years in good health. Some clones in this sample may be carry-over from other donors' samples. The CDR3 DNA reads as TGTGCCAGCACTCCATTGGGTGGCCGGAATGAGCAGTTCTTC. It yields the protein CASTPLGGRNEQFF.